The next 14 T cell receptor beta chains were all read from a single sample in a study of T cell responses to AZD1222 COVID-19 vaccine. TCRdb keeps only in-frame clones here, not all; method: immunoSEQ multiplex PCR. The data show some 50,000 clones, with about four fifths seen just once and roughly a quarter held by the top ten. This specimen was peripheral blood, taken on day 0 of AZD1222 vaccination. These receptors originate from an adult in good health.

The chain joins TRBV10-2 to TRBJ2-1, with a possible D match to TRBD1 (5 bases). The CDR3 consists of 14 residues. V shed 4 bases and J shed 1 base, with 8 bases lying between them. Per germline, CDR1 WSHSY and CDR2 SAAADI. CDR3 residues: CASSGGSSYNEQFF. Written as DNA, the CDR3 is TGCGCCAGCAGTGGGGGCAGTTCCTACAATGAGCAGTTCTTC.

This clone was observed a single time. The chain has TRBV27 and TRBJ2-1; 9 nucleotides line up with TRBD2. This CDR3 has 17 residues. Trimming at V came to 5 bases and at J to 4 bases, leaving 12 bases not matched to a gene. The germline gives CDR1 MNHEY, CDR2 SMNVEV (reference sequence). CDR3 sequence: CASSPPGNSGRYNEQFF. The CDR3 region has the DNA TGTGCCAGCAGTCCCCCCGGGAATAGCGGGAGATACAATGAGCAGTTCTTC.

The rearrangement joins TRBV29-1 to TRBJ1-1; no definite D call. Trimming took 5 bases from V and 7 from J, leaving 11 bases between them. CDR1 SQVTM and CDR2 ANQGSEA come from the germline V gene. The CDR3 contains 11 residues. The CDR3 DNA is TGCAGCGTTCTTGAGGGTTTTGAAGCTTTCTTT. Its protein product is CSVLEGFEAFF.

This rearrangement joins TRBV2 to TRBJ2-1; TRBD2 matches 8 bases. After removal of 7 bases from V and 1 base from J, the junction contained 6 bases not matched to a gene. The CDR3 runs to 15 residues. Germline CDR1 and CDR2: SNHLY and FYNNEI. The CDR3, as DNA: TGTGCCAGCAAAAGCGGGAGTGGGTCCTACAATGAGCAGTTCTTC. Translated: CASKSGSGSYNEQFF.

The CDR3 reads CAIRPGHLRDTEAFF. The CDR3 DNA reads as TGTGCCATCAGGCCGGGCCACCTTAGGGACACTGAAGCTTTCTTT. V gene TRBV10-3 combines with J gene TRBJ1-1; no reliable D call. The CDR3 has 15 residues. The germline gives CDR1 ENHRY, CDR2 SYGVKD. The germline V and J ends were trimmed by 6 bases and 3 bases, with 17 bases remaining between them.

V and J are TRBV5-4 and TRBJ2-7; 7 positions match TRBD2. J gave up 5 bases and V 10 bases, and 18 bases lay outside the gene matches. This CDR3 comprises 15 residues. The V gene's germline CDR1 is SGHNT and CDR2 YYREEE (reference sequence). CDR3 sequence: CAANPSGGSWNEQYF. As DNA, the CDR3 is TGTGCCGCAAACCCGTCGGGCGGGAGTTGGAACGAGCAGTACTTC. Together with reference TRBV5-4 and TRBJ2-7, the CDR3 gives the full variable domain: ETGVTQSPTHLIKTRGQQVTLRCSSQSGHNTVSWYQQALGQGPQFIFQYYREEENGRGNFPPRFSGLQFPNYSSELNVNALELDDSALYLCAANPSGGSWNEQYFGPGTRLTVT.

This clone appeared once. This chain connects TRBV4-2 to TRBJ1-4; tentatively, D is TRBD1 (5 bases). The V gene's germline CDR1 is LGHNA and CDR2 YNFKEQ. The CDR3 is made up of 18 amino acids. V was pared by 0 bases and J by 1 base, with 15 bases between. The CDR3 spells CASSQDLGAVGTNEKLFF. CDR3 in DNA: TGTGCCAGCAGCCAAGATCTTGGGGCGGTAGGAACTAATGAAAAACTGTTTTTT.

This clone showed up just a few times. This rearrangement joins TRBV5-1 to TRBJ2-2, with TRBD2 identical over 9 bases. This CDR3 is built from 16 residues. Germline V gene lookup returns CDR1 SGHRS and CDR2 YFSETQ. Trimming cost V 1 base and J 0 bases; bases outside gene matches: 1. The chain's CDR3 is CASSLLAGANTGELFF. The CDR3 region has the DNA TGCGCCAGCAGCTTGTTAGCGGGGGCGAACACCGGGGAGCTGTTTTTT.

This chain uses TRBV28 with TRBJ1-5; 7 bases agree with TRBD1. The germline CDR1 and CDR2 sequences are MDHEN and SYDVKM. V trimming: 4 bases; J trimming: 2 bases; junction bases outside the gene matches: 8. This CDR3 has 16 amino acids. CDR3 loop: CASSSGTAGRNQPQHF. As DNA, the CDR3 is TGTGCCAGCAGTTCCGGGACAGCGGGACGCAATCAGCCCCAGCATTTT.

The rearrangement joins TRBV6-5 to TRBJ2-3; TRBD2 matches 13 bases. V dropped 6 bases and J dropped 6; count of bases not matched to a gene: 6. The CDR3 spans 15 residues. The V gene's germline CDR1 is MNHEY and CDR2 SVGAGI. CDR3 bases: TGTGCCAGCAGAACTAGCGGGAGGGCAACCGATACGCAGTATTTT. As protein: CASRTSGRATDTQYF.

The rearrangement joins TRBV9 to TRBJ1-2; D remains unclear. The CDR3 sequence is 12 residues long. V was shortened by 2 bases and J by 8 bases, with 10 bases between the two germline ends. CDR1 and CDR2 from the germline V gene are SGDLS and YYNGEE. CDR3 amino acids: CASSVATGGYTF. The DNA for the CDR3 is TGTGCCAGCAGCGTCGCGACGGGAGGCTACACCTTC.

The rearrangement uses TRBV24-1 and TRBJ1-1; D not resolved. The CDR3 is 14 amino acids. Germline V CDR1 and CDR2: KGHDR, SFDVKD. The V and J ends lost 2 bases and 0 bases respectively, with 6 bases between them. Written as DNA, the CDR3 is TGTGCCACCAGTGATTCAAGGGTGAACACTGAAGCTTTCTTT. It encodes CATSDSRVNTEAFF.

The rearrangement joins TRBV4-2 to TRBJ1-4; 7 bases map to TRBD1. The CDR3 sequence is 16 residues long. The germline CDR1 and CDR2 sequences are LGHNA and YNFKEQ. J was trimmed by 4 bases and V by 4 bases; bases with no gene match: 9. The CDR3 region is CASSPGLRQGNEKLFF. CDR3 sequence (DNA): TGTGCCAGCAGCCCGGGGTTGAGACAGGGTAATGAAAAACTGTTTTTT.

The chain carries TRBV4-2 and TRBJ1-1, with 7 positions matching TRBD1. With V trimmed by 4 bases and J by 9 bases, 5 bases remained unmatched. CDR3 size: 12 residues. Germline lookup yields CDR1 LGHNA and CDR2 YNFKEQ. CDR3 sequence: CASSLRDSKAFF. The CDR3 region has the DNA TGTGCCAGCAGCCTTAGGGACAGTAAAGCTTTCTTT.